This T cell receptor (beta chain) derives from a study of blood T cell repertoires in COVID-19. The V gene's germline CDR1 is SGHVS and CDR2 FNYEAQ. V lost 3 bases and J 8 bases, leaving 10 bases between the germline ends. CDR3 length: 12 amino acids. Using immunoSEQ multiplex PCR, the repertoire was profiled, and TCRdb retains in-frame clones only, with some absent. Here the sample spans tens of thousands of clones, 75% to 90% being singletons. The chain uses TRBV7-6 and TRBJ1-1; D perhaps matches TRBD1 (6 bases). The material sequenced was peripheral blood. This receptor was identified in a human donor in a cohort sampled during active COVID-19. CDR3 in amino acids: CASSFQGTEAFF. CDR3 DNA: TGTGCCAGCAGCTTCCAGGGGACGGAAGCTTTCTTT.